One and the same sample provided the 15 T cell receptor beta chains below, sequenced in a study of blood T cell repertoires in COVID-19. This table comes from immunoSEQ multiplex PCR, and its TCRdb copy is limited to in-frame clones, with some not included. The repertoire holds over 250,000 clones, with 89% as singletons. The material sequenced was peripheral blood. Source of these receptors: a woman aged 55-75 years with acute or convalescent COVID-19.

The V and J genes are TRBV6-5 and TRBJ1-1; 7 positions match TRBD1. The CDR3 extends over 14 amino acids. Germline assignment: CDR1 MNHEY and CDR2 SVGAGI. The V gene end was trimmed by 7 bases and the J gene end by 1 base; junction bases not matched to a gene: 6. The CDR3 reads CASTGGTANTEAFF. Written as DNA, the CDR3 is TGTGCCAGCACCGGTGGGACAGCGAACACTGAAGCTTTCTTT.

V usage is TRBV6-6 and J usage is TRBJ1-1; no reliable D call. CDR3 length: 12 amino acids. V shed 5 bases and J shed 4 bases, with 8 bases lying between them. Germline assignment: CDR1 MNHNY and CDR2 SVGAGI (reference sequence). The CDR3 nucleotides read TGTGCCAGCAGTGCCCAGTCCACTGAAGCTTTCTTT. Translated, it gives CASSAQSTEAFF.

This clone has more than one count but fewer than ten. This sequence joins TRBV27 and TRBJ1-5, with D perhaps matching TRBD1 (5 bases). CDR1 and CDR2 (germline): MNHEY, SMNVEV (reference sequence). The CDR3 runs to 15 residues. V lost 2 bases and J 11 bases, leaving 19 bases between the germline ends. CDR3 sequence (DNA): TGTGCCAGCAGTTTAGTCGGGGGATCAGCTCAAGCCCAGCATTTT. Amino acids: CASSLVGGSAQAQHF.

The CDR3 DNA sequence: TGTGCCAGCAGCCTCTCCCGCTCCTACGAGCAGTACTTC. Protein: CASSLSRSYEQYF. The J gene is TRBJ2-7, the V gene TRBV13; the D is unclear. Germline values: CDR1 PRHDT, CDR2 FYEKMQ (reference sequence). The V end lost 5 bases, the J end lost 0 bases, and 8 bases lay between the germline ends. CDR3 length: 13 amino acids. Full variable domain (rest looked up from reference TRBV13 and TRBJ2-7): AAGVIQSPRHLIKEKRETATLKCYPIPRHDTVYWYQQGPGQDPQFLISFYEKMQSDKGSIPDRFSAQQFSDYHSELNMSSLELGDSALYFCASSLSRSYEQYFGPGTRLTVT.

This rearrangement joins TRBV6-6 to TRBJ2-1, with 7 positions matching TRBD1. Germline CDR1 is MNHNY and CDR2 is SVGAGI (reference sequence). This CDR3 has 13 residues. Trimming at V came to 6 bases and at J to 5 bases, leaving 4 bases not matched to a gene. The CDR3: CASRGGAHNEQFF. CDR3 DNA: TGTGCCAGCAGAGGGGGCGCCCACAATGAGCAGTTCTTC.

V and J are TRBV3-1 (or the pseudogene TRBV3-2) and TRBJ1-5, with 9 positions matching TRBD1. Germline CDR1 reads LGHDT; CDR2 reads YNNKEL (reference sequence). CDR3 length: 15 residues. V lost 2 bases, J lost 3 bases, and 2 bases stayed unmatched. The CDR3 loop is CASSQRTGDNQPQHF. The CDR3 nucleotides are TGTGCCAGCAGCCAAAGGACAGGGGACAATCAGCCCCAGCATTTT.

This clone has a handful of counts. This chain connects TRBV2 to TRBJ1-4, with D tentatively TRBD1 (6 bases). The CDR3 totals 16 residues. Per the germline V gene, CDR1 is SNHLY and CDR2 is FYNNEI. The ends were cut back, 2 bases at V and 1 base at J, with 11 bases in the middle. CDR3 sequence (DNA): TGTGCCAGCAGTGAAATCAGGGGCGGAACTAATGAAAAACTGTTTTTT. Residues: CASSEIRGGTNEKLFF.

Here the CDR3 reads CASSIPLSGTSGTDTQYF. For the CDR3, the DNA is TGTGCCAGTAGTATCCCACTTTCCGGGACTAGCGGCACAGATACGCAGTATTTT. The chain is built from TRBV19 and TRBJ2-3, with 10 bases fitting TRBD2. Looked up from germline, CDR1 is LNHDA and CDR2 is SQIVND (reference sequence). V shed 3 bases, J shed 1 base, and the junction held 10 bases outside the gene matches. The CDR3 sequence is 18 residues long. The full variable domain, with the rest looked up from reference TRBV19 and TRBJ2-3, is DGGITQSPKYLFRKEGQNVTLSCEQNLNHDAMYWYRQDPGQGLRLIYYSQIVNDFQKGDIAEGYSVSREKKESFPLTVTSAQKNPTAFYLCASSIPLSGTSGTDTQYFGPGTRLTVL.

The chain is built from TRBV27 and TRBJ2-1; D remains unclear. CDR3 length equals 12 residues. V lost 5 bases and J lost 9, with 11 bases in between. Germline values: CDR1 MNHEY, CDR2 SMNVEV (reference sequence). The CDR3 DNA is TGTGCCAGCAGTCCTCTACGAGGTGAGCAGTTCTTC. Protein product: CASSPLRGEQFF.

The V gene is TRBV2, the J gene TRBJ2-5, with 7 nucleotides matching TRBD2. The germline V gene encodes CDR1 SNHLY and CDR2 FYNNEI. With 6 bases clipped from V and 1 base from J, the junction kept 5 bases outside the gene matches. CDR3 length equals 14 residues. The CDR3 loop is CASRSSGLQETQYF. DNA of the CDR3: TGTGCCAGCAGGAGTAGCGGGCTCCAAGAGACCCAGTACTTC.

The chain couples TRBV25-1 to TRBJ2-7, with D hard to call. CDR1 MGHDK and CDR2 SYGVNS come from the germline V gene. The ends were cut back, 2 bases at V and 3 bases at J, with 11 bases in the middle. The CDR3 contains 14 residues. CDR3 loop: CASSETLTRYEQYF. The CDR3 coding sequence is TGTGCCAGCAGTGAAACCCTGACTCGCTACGAGCAGTACTTC.

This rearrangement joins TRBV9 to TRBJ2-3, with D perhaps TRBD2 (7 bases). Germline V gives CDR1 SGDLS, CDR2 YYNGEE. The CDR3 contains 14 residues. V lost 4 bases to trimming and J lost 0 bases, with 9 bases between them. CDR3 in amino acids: CASSRGASTDTQYF. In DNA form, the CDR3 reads TGTGCCAGCAGCCGGGGGGCTAGCACAGATACGCAGTATTTT. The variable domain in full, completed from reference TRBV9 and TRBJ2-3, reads DSGVTQTPKHLITATGQRVTLRCSPRSGDLSVYWYQQSLDQGLQFLIQYYNGEERAKGNILERFSAQQFPDLHSELNLSSLELGDSALYFCASSRGASTDTQYFGPGTRLTVL.

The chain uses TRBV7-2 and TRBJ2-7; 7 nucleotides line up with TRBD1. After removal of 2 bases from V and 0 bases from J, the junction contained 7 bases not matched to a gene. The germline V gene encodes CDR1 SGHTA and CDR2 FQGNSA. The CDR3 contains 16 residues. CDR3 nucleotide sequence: TGTGCCAGCAGCTTACTTCCGGACAGGACCTCCTACGAGCAGTACTTC. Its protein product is CASSLLPDRTSYEQYF.

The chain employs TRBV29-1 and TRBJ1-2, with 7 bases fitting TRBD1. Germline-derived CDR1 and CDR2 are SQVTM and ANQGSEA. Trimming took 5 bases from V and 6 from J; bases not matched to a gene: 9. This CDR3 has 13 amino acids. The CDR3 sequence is CSVRKTGNDGYTF. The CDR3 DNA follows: TGCAGCGTTCGGAAGACAGGGAACGATGGCTACACCTTC.

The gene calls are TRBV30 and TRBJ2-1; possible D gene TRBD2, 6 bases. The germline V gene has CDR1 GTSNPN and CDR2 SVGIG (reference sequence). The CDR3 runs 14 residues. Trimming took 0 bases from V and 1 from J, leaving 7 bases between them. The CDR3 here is CAWSVGSSYNEQFF. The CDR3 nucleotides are TGTGCCTGGAGTGTCGGGAGTTCCTACAATGAGCAGTTCTTC.